This is a list of T cell receptor beta chains from one sample in a study of blood T cell repertoires in COVID-19. Libraries were prepared by immunoSEQ multiplex PCR; TCRdb keeps only in-frame clonotypes and omits some of them. The sample shows around 200,000 clones, over 75% of them seen only once. Sequencing was performed on PBMCs or T cells enriched from blood (not recorded which). These receptor sequences come from a woman between 40 and 55 years old with acute COVID-19. Both conserved end residues are part of each CDR3. The order of the fields is V gene, J gene, CDR3 length, CDR3 protein.

>TRBV29-1|TRBJ1-2|14
CSVEVGQGLGGYTF
>TRBV6-6|TRBJ1-6|16
CASSYSTSGGNSPLHF
>TRBV18|TRBJ2-5|15
CASSRDRDNQETQYF
>TRBV9|TRBJ1-4|20
CASSAYRVLPLTATNEKLFF
>TRBV27|TRBJ1-2|13
CASSAPSNYGYTF
>TRBV5-1|TRBJ2-7|16
CASSKELQDRSYEQYF
>TRBV7-8|TRBJ1-2|12
CASSPYRDGYTF
>TRBV5-4|TRBJ1-1|14
CASRLAGPNTEAFF
>TRBV28|TRBJ1-6|15
CASRREGGLNSPLHF
>TRBV7-3|TRBJ2-5|13
CASSLMEQGTQYF
>TRBV25-1|TRBJ2-7|13
CASTIGGGYEQYF
>TRBV25-1|TRBJ2-7|13
CASSDSGTYEQYF
>TRBV29-1|TRBJ2-2|15
CSVIRGGVNTGELFF
>TRBV2|TRBJ2-3|16
CASSRDFMGGTDTQYF
>TRBV7-3|TRBJ2-5|13
CASSRGQEETQYF
>TRBV5-4|TRBJ2-1|14
CASSLGPAGDEQFF
>TRBV14|TRBJ1-3|15
CASSLHAGSGNTIYF
>TRBV11-2|TRBJ2-7|15
CASSPLWTGHYEQYF
>TRBV7-8|TRBJ1-4|16
CASSLGTRATNEKLFF
>TRBV28|TRBJ1-2|16
CASTELQGNLNYGYTF
>TRBV27|TRBJ2-6|15
CASSFNRAGANVLTF
>TRBV5-4|TRBJ1-1|16
CASSFPGVGMNTEAFF
>TRBV4-1|TRBJ2-7|17
CASSQDSATAISYEQYF
>TRBV25-1|TRBJ2-7|15
CASSESGRAPHEQYF
>TRBV30|TRBJ2-5|14
CAWSVGTPQETQYF
>TRBV10-3|TRBJ2-2|13
CAIRTGGSGELFF
>TRBV28|TRBJ1-6|14
CASRPDRGSSPLHF
>TRBV14|TRBJ2-7|13
CASSAGEPYEQYF
>TRBV24-1|TRBJ1-1|12
CATSGVNTEAFF
>TRBV6-5|TRBJ2-5|14
CASRWDRGTGTQYF
>TRBV11-2|TRBJ1-2|14
CASSPSTGSYGYTF
>TRBV9|TRBJ2-7|14
CASSVTSYSYEQYF
>TRBV10-3|TRBJ2-1|18
CASRGEQSGQGRLKRQFF
>TRBV6-1|TRBJ1-5|15
CASSDGGGTGQPQHF
>TRBV30|TRBJ2-7|12
CAWSTGSYEQYF
>TRBV5-4|TRBJ1-2|12
CASSLADYGYTF
>TRBV24-1|TRBJ1-2|14
CATSDLGTGYGYTF
>TRBV30|TRBJ2-3|14
CAWSSDSFTDTQYF
>TRBV28|TRBJ1-1|16
CASSLGGALIRTEAFF
>TRBV5-4|TRBJ1-2|13
CASSLGAQYGYTF
>TRBV6-5|TRBJ2-2|14
CASIRQGDTGELFF
>TRBV30|TRBJ2-6|11
CACVQGALLTF
>TRBV7-9|TRBJ2-2|16
CASSFGTSGVSGELFF
>TRBV5-1|TRBJ1-5|16
CASSLHRDRRNQPQHF
>TRBV5-1|TRBJ1-3|16
CASSLAMTGTGNTIYF